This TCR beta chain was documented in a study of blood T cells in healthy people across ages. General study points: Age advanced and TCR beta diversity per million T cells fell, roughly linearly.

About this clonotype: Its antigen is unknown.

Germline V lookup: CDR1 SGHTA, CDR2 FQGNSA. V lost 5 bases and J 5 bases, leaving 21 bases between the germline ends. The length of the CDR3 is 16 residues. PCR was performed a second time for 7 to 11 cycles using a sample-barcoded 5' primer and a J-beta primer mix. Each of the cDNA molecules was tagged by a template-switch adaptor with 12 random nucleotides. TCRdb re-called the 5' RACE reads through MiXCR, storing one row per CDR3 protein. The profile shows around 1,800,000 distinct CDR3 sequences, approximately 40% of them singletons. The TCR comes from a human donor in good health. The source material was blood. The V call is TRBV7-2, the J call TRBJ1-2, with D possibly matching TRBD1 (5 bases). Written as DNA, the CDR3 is TGTGCCAGCAGCCCCCCGGGGCCGCTGGGGGGTTATGGCTACACCTTC. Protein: CASSPPGPLGGYGYTF.